The rows below give T cell receptor beta chains drawn from one sample of a study of cytomegalovirus exposure and HLA in healthy donors. The protocol was immunoSEQ multiplex PCR, while the TCRdb copy is restricted to in-frame clones and leaves out a portion. The data show about 160,000 clones, roughly 80% seen once. The source material was PBMCs. These receptors were collected from a woman aged 25 to 39 in good health and CMV-seronegative. Each CDR3 is given without its conserved first and last residue. A D gene is named only where the DNA matches it firmly.

d_gene	v_gene	j_gene	len	CDR3aa
TRBD1	TRBV7-8	TRBJ1-2	13	ASSLEGTGMVGYT
NA	TRBV29-1	TRBJ2-1	10	SVDLRRDEQF
NA	TRBV2	TRBJ2-2	15	ASSEPHGAGSTGELF
TRBD2	TRBV5-4	TRBJ2-1	13	ASSQTSGGFNEQF
NA	TRBV5-1	TRBJ1-2	13	ASSLGGSDPYGYT
TRBD1	TRBV6-5	TRBJ2-7	11	ASSKGQHYEQY
NA	TRBV5-1	TRBJ1-2	13	ASSPTGPTYYGYT
NA	TRBV23-1	TRBJ1-1	12	APYRPGEYTEAF
NA	TRBV27	TRBJ1-1	13	ASSPMGAVYTEAF
TRBD2	TRBV30	TRBJ2-7	11	AWSATGGYEQY